Listed here are 5 T cell receptor beta chains from one sample, sequenced in a study of cytomegalovirus exposure and HLA in healthy donors. Amplification used 60 Vbeta primers and 13 Jbeta primers. Assay: immunoSEQ multiplex PCR; the TCRdb copy retains only in-frame clones and omits some. The sample shows roughly 160,000 clones, around 72% of them seen only once. Sequencing was done on a sample of PBMCs. The source of these receptors is a female donor in good health and CMV-seronegative.

The chain employs TRBV4-1 and TRBJ2-7, with a weak D call TRBD1 (5 bases). V shed 1 base and J shed 5 bases, with 9 bases lying between them. Germline V gene data show CDR1 as MGHRA and CDR2 as YSYEKL. CDR3 size: 13 residues. CDR3 sequence: CASSQGGEDEQYF. Written as DNA, the CDR3 is TGCGCCAGCAGCCAAGGGGGCGAAGACGAGCAGTACTTC.

This chain joins TRBV15 and TRBJ2-3; no firm D call. The CDR3 totals 14 residues. The germline V gene encodes CDR1 LNHNV and CDR2 YYDKDF (reference sequence). Deletions cut 1 base from V and 6 bases from J, with 11 bases between. CDR3 DNA: TGTGCCACCAGCAGAGGGGCCCCCGTCGATACGCAGTATTTT. Its protein is CATSRGAPVDTQYF.

This clone was counted between two and nine times. The gene calls are TRBV7-2 and TRBJ2-2; 10 bases are shared with TRBD1. Losses at the gene ends were 6 bases for V and 2 bases for J; bases not matched to a gene: 3. The CDR3 loop spans 15 amino acids. Germline loops: CDR1 SGHTA, CDR2 FQGNSA. The CDR3 here is CASSRDRGNTGELFF. The CDR3 region has the DNA TGTGCCAGCAGTCGGGACAGGGGAAACACCGGGGAGCTGTTTTTT.

This CDR3 reads CASSSNRGAGETQYF. As DNA, the CDR3 is TGTGCCAGCAGCTCCAACCGGGGGGCGGGAGAGACCCAGTACTTC. This sequence joins TRBV7-8 and TRBJ2-5; the D gene is possibly TRBD2 (7 bases). CDR1 SGHVS and CDR2 FQNEAQ come from the germline V gene. The CDR3 loop spans 15 amino acids. Trimming took 4 bases from V and 4 from J, leaving 16 bases between them.

The chain has TRBV7-6 and TRBJ1-1, with TRBD1 identical over 10 bases. With 4 bases clipped from V and 6 bases from J, the junction kept 8 bases outside the gene matches. Germline-derived CDR1 and CDR2 are SGHVS and FNYEAQ. The CDR3 length is 15 residues. The chain's CDR3 is CASSSRQGAKSEAFF. DNA for the CDR3: TGTGCCAGCAGCTCGCGACAGGGGGCGAAATCTGAAGCTTTCTTT.